A selection of T cell receptor beta chains follows, all from one sample in a study of blood T cells in healthy people across ages. Using its own MiXCR run on the 5' RACE reads, TCRdb lists one record per CDR3 protein. This table holds about 700,000 distinct CDR3 sequences, about 32% found once. The sequencing input was blood. Receptors originate from a woman of 80 years or more in good health. CDR3s include the opening cysteine and the closing phenylalanine or tryptophan. D genes are given only for firm matches.

j_call d_call v_call cdr3_aa
TRBJ2-5 . TRBV20-1 CRARPLETQYF
TRBJ1-2 . TRBV20-1 CSARLVPGDYGYTF
TRBJ2-7 . TRBV9 CASSVGPAGNYEQYF
TRBJ2-3 TRBD2 TRBV7-3 CASSSSSGLTDTQYF
TRBJ1-1 . TRBV7-2 CASSFATGTEAFF
TRBJ1-1 . TRBV7-2 CASSADREAFF
TRBJ2-1 TRBD2 TRBV11-2 CASSLDQAGGNEQFF
TRBJ2-2 TRBD1 TRBV7-6 CASIGTGGTGELFF
TRBJ2-4 . TRBV13 CASNTRGVAKNIQYF
TRBJ2-5 . TRBV20-1 CSAPVSGQLETQYF
. . TRBV27 CASSLSGFRDHEQYF
TRBJ2-1 TRBD2 TRBV5-1 CASNLAGGLNEQFF
TRBJ1-6 . TRBV27 CASSFGRDSPLHF
TRBJ2-3 TRBD2 TRBV5-1 CASSLTPSGGGLYTQYF
TRBJ1-4 TRBD1 TRBV29-1 CSVEEAAGGKLFF
. . TRBV30 CAWSVRRGRDIQYF
TRBJ2-7 . TRBV9 CASSPRGDSQPYEQYF
TRBJ1-5 TRBD1 TRBV25-1 CASSVPGQSSNQPQHF
TRBJ2-2 TRBD1 TRBV6-1 CASSPRQGVDSGELFF
TRBJ2-7 . TRBV7-9 CASSLGQRSYEQYF
TRBJ1-1 . TRBV28 CATTGPFRTEAFF
TRBJ2-1 . TRBV5-6 CASSLEPRHNEQFF
TRBJ2-1 TRBD1 TRBV7-9 CASSWDSANEQFF
TRBJ1-1 . TRBV7-9 CASVPGYMNTEAFF
TRBJ2-1 . TRBV5-6 CASSPGPGQSNEQFF
TRBJ2-1 TRBD2 TRBV5-5 CASGRGGPSSYNEQFF
TRBJ1-2 . TRBV5-6 CASSPPRLGGYTF
TRBJ2-7 . TRBV5-1 CASSLDPGAPGKQYF
TRBJ2-4 . TRBV7-8 CASSLGYSGAKNIQYF
TRBJ1-2 TRBD1 TRBV20-1 CSASRGGTGDGYTF
TRBJ2-3 . TRBV20-1 CSATADTDTQYF
TRBJ1-4 TRBD1 TRBV7-2 CASSWGQGKGEKLFF
TRBJ1-1 TRBD1 TRBV20-1 CSAREDRGKYTEAFF
TRBJ2-1 . TRBV10-3 CAISEQLEQFF
TRBJ1-1 . TRBV2 CASSEFRDQNTEAFF
TRBJ2-1 . TRBV6-4 CASSGSDSLADEQFF
TRBJ2-7 . TRBV6-6 CASTQGASTYEQYF
TRBJ2-3 . TRBV12-3/TRBV12-4 CASRPRQFADTQYF
TRBJ1-1 . TRBV7-3 CASSFTVSTEAFF
TRBJ1-2 . TRBV10-3 CAISEGGYGYTF
TRBJ2-5 TRBD2 TRBV7-9 CASSRSGNIYGQYF
TRBJ2-1 TRBD2 TRBV7-2 CASSPRASGFREQFF
TRBJ2-1 TRBD2 TRBV12-3/TRBV12-4 CAGSLSPGGMYNEQFF
TRBJ2-3 . TRBV9 CASSVGQSSTDTQYF
TRBJ2-7 . TRBV29-1 CSVDEARGQYF